This TCR beta chain is from a study of Ad26.COV2.S vaccination and SARS-CoV-2 variants. J gave up 5 bases and V 5 bases, and 15 bases lay outside the gene matches. The CDR3 loop spans 17 amino acids. CDR1 is PRHDT, CDR2 FYEKMQ, per germline (reference sequence). Sequencing was performed with immunoSEQ multiplex PCR; in TCRdb, only in-frame clones are kept and a portion is missing. The sample shows fewer than 500,000 clones, 85% to 90% of them seen only once. The treatment denotes: over 15 received Ad26.COV2.S at low or high dose, single or two shots; roughly five received placebo; per-sample allocation not given. The study sampled participants on day 63 after the first vaccine or placebo injection. An Ad26 vector was used to express Wuhan-strain SARS-CoV-2 spike as the vaccine.

The chain couples TRBV13 to TRBJ1-2, with 9 bases identical to TRBD1. The material sequenced was peripheral blood, taken in a trial of Ad26.COV2.S vaccine versus placebo. The receptor was derived from a person aged 18-60 years who received the Ad26.COV2.S COVID-19 vaccine or a placebo. The CDR3 is CASSPSGTGTLNYGYTF. CDR3 sequence (DNA): TGTGCCAGCAGCCCTAGTGGGACAGGGACGCTAAATTATGGCTACACCTTC. Together with reference TRBV13 and TRBJ1-2, the CDR3 gives the full variable domain: AAGVIQSPRHLIKEKRETATLKCYPIPRHDTVYWYQQGPGQDPQFLISFYEKMQSDKGSIPDRFSAQQFSDYHSELNMSSLELGDSALYFCASSPSGTGTLNYGYTFGSGTRLTVV.